This TCR beta chain stems from a study of T cells after yellow fever vaccination (dated 2019 in TCRdb). About the investigation overall: Libraries from fractions with low cell numbers were prepared with the SMART-Seq v4 Ultra Low Input RNA kit. Bulk TCR alpha and beta repertoires were sequenced longitudinally to track T-cell clones before and after primary and booster YFV17D yellow fever vaccination. Two healthy male donors, one aged 18 to 30 and one aged 30 to 40 years, were included in the cohort. Bulk PBMC replicates and cell subsets were isolated from blood drawn at multiple timepoints before and after both primary and secondary immunization.

What the research found in general, with its limitations: Because abundant contaminating clonotypes from the bulk population could be contained in FACS-sorted repertoires, computational filtering was required. A small fraction of clonotypes showed up in both the CD4 and CD8 compartments, probably as a result of convergent recombination. After the booster, most of the clones that had expanded following primary vaccination were detected again (96% of CD4 and around 90% of CD8), which suggests that memory was broadly maintained. The study included only a couple of donors, which limits how far the findings can be generalized. Compared with the primary T-cell response, the secondary T-cell response was faster but weaker, reaching its peak on day 5 rather than on day 15.

As to this clonotype: Its antigen is still unknown. It has no much larger one-base neighbor in the sample; base qualities were not kept.

Cut back by 5 bases and 2 bases, the V and J ends lie 14 bases apart. The CDR3 covers 15 residues, taking in both the cysteine and the phenylalanine. The read is trimmed to its CDR3 DNA, 45 bases read in frame from base 1. CDR1 is given as KGHSH and CDR2 as LQKENI, both from the germline V gene. According to the study, the label for this sample's treatment or condition signals: live attenuated yellow fever vaccine strain. PBMCs were isolated from peripheral blood using a standard Ficoll-Paque protocol. CD4 and CD8 T-cell fractions were isolated with Dynabeads CD4 and CD8 positive selection kits. TriZol was used to extract RNA from bulk PBMCs, CD4 and CD8 fractions, and dextramer-positive and dextramer-negative fractions. These reads were obtained on an Illumina NovaSeq 6000. Synthesis of TCR cDNA relied on 5'RACE template switching, a step that introduced a universal primer site along with unique molecular identifiers. cDNA synthesis was primed from both the TCR alpha and TCR beta constant segments. Two PCR steps were used to amplify libraries, with sample barcodes and sequencing adapters being added in the second step. Libraries were sequenced on Illumina HiSeq 2500 (2x100 bp) or NovaSeq (2x150 bp). Under the source paper's analysis protocol: Demultiplexing of reads and collapsing into UMI consensus sequences were performed with MIGEC, and V(D)J alignment was carried out with MiXCR. Clonotypes responding to the vaccine were identified with edgeR on replicate PBMC samples, with the criteria of FDR below 0.01 and a log2 fold change above 5 up to day 15. Bulk clonotypes were assigned CD4 or CD8 identity according to which sequenced CD4 or CD8 repertoire held them at higher abundance. The public reads were reprocessed in TCRdb via fastp at Q25 and MiXCR, keeping in-frame beta chains. Entries are consolidated by CDR3 protein sequence, retaining the most common genes and DNA. These V and J calls derive from TCRdb rather than the authors' analysis. The sample table lists some 240,000 distinct CDR3 sequences, roughly 5.6% of them with a count of one. The ten most abundant clones make up roughly 3.3% of the sample.

The clonotype originates from a man between 18 and 29 years old who received the YFV17D yellow fever vaccine. This sequence uses TRBV18 and TRBJ2-3, with the D gene uncertain. The sample here was CD4+ T cells sorted from PBMCs, taken on the day of the yellow fever booster vaccination. The nucleotide sequence reads TGTGCCAGCTCATCGCGAATTACAGCCACAGATACGCAGTATTTT. It codes for CASSSRITATDTQYF. With all but the CDR3 taken from the reference TRBV18 and TRBJ2-3 genes, the full variable domain is: NAGVMQNPRHLVRRRGQEARLRCSPMKGHSHVYWYRQLPEEGLKFMVYLQKENIIDESGMPKERFSAEFPKEGPSILRIQQVVRGDSAAYFCASSSRITATDTQYFGPGTRLTVL.